A selection of T cell receptor beta chains follows, all from one sample in a study of blood T cell repertoires in COVID-19. Using immunoSEQ multiplex PCR, the repertoire was profiled, and TCRdb retains in-frame clones only, with some absent. The table has some 300,000 clones, around 91% seen once. Material for sequencing was peripheral blood. These receptors all stem from a woman in her forties with COVID-19, enrolled during active disease. The CDR3 runs from the conserved cysteine through the conserved F or W. The order of the fields is clone size, J gene, V gene, D gene, CDR3 DNA, CDR3 protein. A D gene is named only where the DNA matches it firmly. Some rows mark clone size as missing; the rest say once, few, many or name a class of expanded clone.

few	TRBJ1-6	TRBV30	NA	TGTGCCTGGAGTGTTCCCCGCTCAGGTTCACCCCTCCACTTT	CAWSVPRSGSPLHF
NA	TRBJ1-6	TRBV14	NA	TGTGCCAGCAGCCCGGCGAGGGGGTCCTATAATTCACCCCTCCACTTT	CASSPARGSYNSPLHF
NA	TRBJ2-5	TRBV5-4	TRBD1	TGTGCCAGCAGCTCAAGACAGGGGACGGGTGAGACCCAGTACTTC	CASSSRQGTGETQYF
NA	TRBJ2-1	TRBV5-1	TRBD2	TGCGCCTCATCGGGACTAGCGGGGGGTTCCTACAATGAGCAGTTCTTC	CASSGLAGGSYNEQFF
once	TRBJ2-3	TRBV6-2/TRBV6-3	NA	TGTGCCAGCAGTCACCGACAGGGAGGATCGACTACAGATACGCAGTATTTT	CASSHRQGGSTTDTQYF
once	TRBJ2-1	TRBV29-1	TRBD1	TGCAGCGTTGAAGAAGACAGGGCTTACAATGAGCAGTTCTTC	CSVEEDRAYNEQFF
NA	TRBJ2-7	TRBV19	NA	TGTGCCAGTAGTACCCGAGGAGCAGGGGGGTACGAGCAGTACTTC	CASSTRGAGGYEQYF
NA	TRBJ2-7	TRBV6-2/TRBV6-3	TRBD1	TGTGCCAGCAGTTCCGGACAGGGAGTTGCCTACGAGCAGTACTTC	CASSSGQGVAYEQYF
NA	TRBJ1-4	TRBV25-1	NA	TGTGCCAGCAGTGAATCCACGGGTGGGGAAAAACTGTTTTTT	CASSESTGGEKLFF
NA	TRBJ1-2	TRBV28	NA	TGTGCCAGCAATACCGGAGGGGTTGGGGGCTACACCTTC	CASNTGGVGGYTF
NA	TRBJ1-2	TRBV11-2	NA	TGTGCCAGCAGCTTAGGTGCCAGCTATGGCTACACCTTC	CASSLGASYGYTF
NA	TRBJ2-5	TRBV7-9	TRBD2	TGTGCCAGCAGCTTAGCGCTGAGCGGGGGCTTGGAGACCCAGTACTTC	CASSLALSGGLETQYF
NA	TRBJ2-7	TRBV11-2	TRBD1	TGTGCCAGCAGCCAGATGGGACAGGGGGCCAACGAGCAGTACTTC	CASSQMGQGANEQYF
NA	TRBJ2-2	TRBV11-2	NA	TGTGCCAGCAGCTTAGATAGGCGGGGCTCGAACACCGGGGAGCTGTTTTTT	CASSLDRRGSNTGELFF
NA	TRBJ2-1	TRBV28	TRBD2	TGTGCCAGCAGTTTAGCGGGAGGTTACAATGAGCAGTTCTTC	CASSLAGGYNEQFF
once	TRBJ1-3	TRBV5-1	NA	TGCGCCAGCAGCTCTATACAGGGAGCACTCTCTGGAAACACCATATATTTT	CASSSIQGALSGNTIYF
few	TRBJ1-2	TRBV10-3	TRBD1	TGTGCCATCAGTGTTTTATCGAAAGATACGGACAGGGGCTATGGCTACACCTTC	CAISVLSKDTDRGYGYTF
NA	TRBJ2-3	TRBV6-2/TRBV6-3	NA	TGTGCCAGCAGTCGGACACGCGATACGCAGTATTTT	CASSRTRDTQYF
NA	TRBJ1-5	TRBV28	TRBD1	TGTGCCATCGGACAGGGTGTCAATCAGCCCCAGCATTTT	CAIGQGVNQPQHF
NA	TRBJ1-2	TRBV6-5	TRBD1	TGTGCCAGCAGTTACTCGGACAGGATGTCTCGGGGCTACACCTTC	CASSYSDRMSRGYTF
NA	TRBJ1-2	TRBV5-1	TRBD1	TGCGCCAGCAGGACAGGGACTGAGGGCTACACCTTC	CASRTGTEGYTF
NA	TRBJ1-1	TRBV2	TRBD1	TGTGCCAGCAAGTTGGACAGGGGCCCTGAAGCTTTCTTT	CASKLDRGPEAFF
NA	TRBJ1-5	TRBV18	TRBD1	TGTGCCAGCTCACCGGGGACAGCGAGTAATCAGCCCCAGCATTTT	CASSPGTASNQPQHF
once	TRBJ1-1	TRBV5-4	TRBD1	TGTGCCAGCAGCCCGACAGGGGGGAACACTGAAGCTTTCTTT	CASSPTGGNTEAFF
NA	TRBJ1-1	TRBV5-4	NA	TGTGCCAGCAGCCTGAAGACAGGGAACACTGAAGCTTTCTTT	CASSLKTGNTEAFF
NA	TRBJ1-5	TRBV16	TRBD1	TGTGCCAGCAGCCAAGACAGGGGGCAGCCCCAGCATTTT	CASSQDRGQPQHF
NA	TRBJ1-5	TRBV6-6	NA	TGTGCCAGCAGACAGGGAGCGAGCAATCAGCCCCAGCATTTT	CASRQGASNQPQHF
NA	TRBJ1-2	TRBV28	NA	TGTGCCAGCAGTTTATTCTCTCCAACGACAGGTTGGGTCTATGGCTACACCTTC	CASSLFSPTTGWVYGYTF
NA	TRBJ1-1	TRBV11-2	NA	TGTGCCAGCAGCTCTGTCCGGGTTTGGAACACTGAAGCTTTCTTT	CASSSVRVWNTEAFF
NA	TRBJ1-1	TRBV3-1/TRBV3-2	NA	TGTGCCAGCAGCCAACACGAGGGTTACACTGAAGCTTTCTTT	CASSQHEGYTEAFF
once	TRBJ1-1	TRBV30	NA	TGTGCCTGGTGCCCGGGGATGAACACTGAAGCTTTCTTT	CAWCPGMNTEAFF
few	TRBJ1-1	TRBV7-3	NA	TGTGCCAGCAGCTTAGGAGGGTACAGCTCGGACACTGAAGCTTTCTTT	CASSLGGYSSDTEAFF
once	TRBJ2-1	TRBV4-3	NA	TGCGCCAGCAGCCAAGAGGCGACACGCTCCTACAATGAGCAGTTCTTC	CASSQEATRSYNEQFF
NA	TRBJ2-1	TRBV19	TRBD2	TGTGCCAGTAGTATCCTCACTAGCGGGAGGGAGAATGAGCAGTTCTTC	CASSILTSGRENEQFF
NA	TRBJ2-1	TRBV11-2	TRBD2	TGTGCCAGCAGCCCCGGGGTAGCGGGATGGAATGAGCAGTTCTTC	CASSPGVAGWNEQFF
NA	TRBJ2-3	TRBV6-4	TRBD2	TGTGCCAGCAGTTCCACTAGCGGGGGGTCCGGCGATACGCAGTATTTT	CASSSTSGGSGDTQYF
NA	TRBJ2-2	TRBV6-6	NA	TGTGCCAGCAGGTATCAAGGACAGAAATACACCGGGGAGCTGTTTTTT	CASRYQGQKYTGELFF
NA	TRBJ2-5	TRBV5-8	NA	TGTGCCAGCAGCTTGGGGTTACGGGGGGAGACCCAGTACTTC	CASSLGLRGETQYF
NA	TRBJ2-3	TRBV15	TRBD2	TGTGCCACCAGCAGGGGGGCTGCCCAGCGGGGGAAGGATACGCAGTATTTT	CATSRGAAQRGKDTQYF
NA	TRBJ2-1	TRBV7-9	TRBD2	TGTGCCAGCAGCAGGGGACTAGCGCCCGCGGGGGATGAGCAGTTCTTC	CASSRGLAPAGDEQFF
NA	TRBJ1-2	TRBV12-3/TRBV12-4	NA	TGTGCCAGCAGTTTAGAGGGGCGGCGGGGCTACACCTTC	CASSLEGRRGYTF
NA	TRBJ1-5	TRBV20-1	NA	TGCAGTGCTAGTACCGGGACACCTAATAGCAATCAGCCCCAGCATTTT	CSASTGTPNSNQPQHF
NA	TRBJ1-2	TRBV27	NA	TGTGCCAGCAGTTTAGCGACAGCAGAAAACGTCCAAGATGAACTATGGGATGGCTACACCTTC	CASSLATAENVQDELWDGYTF
NA	TRBJ2-3	TRBV27	NA	TGTGCCAGCAGCTTCAGGGGCCCCACAGATACGCAGTATTTT	CASSFRGPTDTQYF
NA	TRBJ2-7	TRBV7-2	TRBD2	TGTGCCAGCAGCTCGACTTCTAGCGGGAGTTACGAGCAGTACTTC	CASSSTSSGSYEQYF